Below are 30 T cell receptor beta chains sequenced from a single sample in a study of shared clonotypes between healthy human individuals (dated by TCRdb to 2018 to 2020). Receptor amplification or capture employed the immunoSEQ multiplex PCR assay. In TCRdb, the immuneACCESS table is reduced to in-frame sequences with V and J assigned. These tables do not hold every clone; where another copy was compared, an unresolved V gene accounts for under half, and the others remain unexplained. For this sample there are fewer than 600,000 clones; 79% appear just once. The ten top clones hold about 13% of the sample. The material sequenced was PBMCs. These receptors were collected from a woman in her forties in good health. Some clones in this sample may be carry-over from other donors' samples.

The chain employs TRBV4-3 and TRBJ1-2; the match to TRBD1 covers 8 bases. V lost 5 bases, J lost 4 bases, and 3 bases stayed unmatched. The CDR3 contains 13 residues. CDR1 and CDR2 (germline): LGHNA, YSLEER. This chain's CDR3 is CASSDRGGYGYTF. CDR3 DNA sequence: TGCGCCAGCAGCGACAGGGGTGGCTATGGCTACACCTTC.

In this sample, this clone turned up a few times. The chain has TRBV27 and TRBJ2-3; 11 positions agree with TRBD1. CDR1 is MNHEY, CDR2 SMNVEV, per germline (reference sequence). V trimming: 6 bases; J trimming: 4 bases; junction bases outside the gene matches: 3. The CDR3 spans 14 residues. The CDR3 region has the DNA TGTGCCAGCAGGGGACAGGGGGGCCCAGATACGCAGTATTTT. Residues: CASRGQGGPDTQYF.

In its sample, this clone was seen once. The rearrangement joins TRBV6-1 to TRBJ2-7; TRBD2 is a possible D gene (5 bases). CDR1 and CDR2 (germline): MNHNS, SASEGT. V was clipped by 4 bases and J by 4 bases, with 11 bases between them. CDR3 length: 13 amino acids. The DNA of the CDR3 is TGTGCCAGCAGTGTCGCTAGCCGGTACGAGCAGTACTTC. It is translated as CASSVASRYEQYF.

The chain recombines TRBV2 with TRBJ1-1; 10 nucleotides line up with TRBD1. Germline loops: CDR1 SNHLY, CDR2 FYNNEI. This CDR3 has 14 residues. The junction had 4 bases not matched to a gene; V was cut back by 6 bases and J by 3 bases. CDR3 nucleotides: TGTGCCAGCAGCTCAGACAGGGGGCACACTGAAGCTTTCTTT. Translation: CASSSDRGHTEAFF.

The V call is TRBV28, the J call TRBJ2-5; 9 bases match TRBD1. The CDR3 covers 14 residues. Germline V gene sequence: CDR1 MDHEN, CDR2 SYDVKM. Trimming took 5 bases from V and 7 from J; bases not matched to a gene: 8. The CDR3 DNA reads as TGTGCCAGCAGTCCCAGACAGGGGGGCGGGACCCAGTACTTC. This sequence encodes CASSPRQGGGTQYF.

The V gene is TRBV19, the J gene TRBJ2-7, with TRBD1 matching over 10 bases. Germline CDR1 LNHDA, CDR2 SQIVND (reference sequence). The CDR3 sequence is 14 residues long. The V and J ends lost 5 bases and 6 bases, in that order; junction bases with no gene match: 7. CDR3 DNA: TGTGCCAGTAGTCCGTCCCGGGACAGGGGCGAGCAGTACTTC. This sequence encodes CASSPSRDRGEQYF. Supplemented by reference TRBV19 and TRBJ2-7, the full variable domain reads DGGITQSPKYLFRKEGQNVTLSCEQNLNHDAMYWYRQDPGQGLRLIYYSQIVNDFQKGDIAEGYSVSREKKESFPLTVTSAQKNPTAFYLCASSPSRDRGEQYFGPGTRLTVT.

The table lists this clone with a few counts. This CDR3 is CASSLAGGNTEAFF. The CDR3 bases are TGTGCCAGCAGCTTGGCGGGGGGGAACACTGAAGCTTTCTTT. J is TRBJ1-1 and V is TRBV5-4, with a possible D match to TRBD1 (5 bases). Trimming cost V 0 bases and J 1 base, with 7 bases left between them. Germline CDR1 reads SGHNT; CDR2 reads YYREEE (reference sequence). This CDR3 is 14 amino acids long.

The CDR3 nucleotides read TGTGCCAGCAGCTTGGGGGCCGGGGACCAAGAGACCCAGTACTTC. The encoded protein is CASSLGAGDQETQYF. The chain is built from TRBV11-2 and TRBJ2-5, with D possibly matching TRBD1 (6 bases). With 3 bases removed from V and 0 bases from J, the gap between germline ends came to 11 bases. This CDR3 is built from 15 residues. Germline V gene data show CDR1 as SGHAT and CDR2 as FQNNGV. The variable domain in full, completed from reference TRBV11-2 and TRBJ2-5, reads EAGVAQSPRYKIIEKRQSVAFWCNPISGHATLYWYQQILGQGPKLLIQFQNNGVVDDSQLPKDRFSAERLKGVDSTLKIQPAKLEDSAVYLCASSLGAGDQETQYFGPGTRLLVL.

The rearrangement uses TRBV20-1 and TRBJ2-1; D might be TRBD1 or TRBD2, each matching 5 bases. This CDR3 spans 11 amino acids. Germline V CDR1 and CDR2: DFQATT, SNEGSKA (reference sequence). The CDR3 region has the DNA TGCAGCGGGGACCGACACAATGAGCAGTTCTTC. This gives the protein CSGDRHNEQFF.

The CDR3 loop reads CASRNQGNNQPQHF. The CDR3 DNA sequence: TGTGCCAGCAGAAACCAGGGAAACAATCAGCCCCAGCATTTT. The rearrangement links TRBV19 to TRBJ1-5; a weak D match, TRBD1 (5 bases). V lost 9 bases, J lost 3 bases, and 15 bases lay in between. This CDR3 comprises 14 residues. Germline lookup yields CDR1 LNHDA and CDR2 SQIVND (reference sequence).

The rearrangement joins TRBV7-9 to TRBJ1-1; D is possibly TRBD1 (6 bases). This CDR3 spans 18 amino acids. The germline V gene has CDR1 SEHNR and CDR2 FQNEAQ (reference sequence). Trimming removed 5 bases at V and 0 bases at J, with 22 bases between. The CDR3 DNA is TGTGCCAGCAGCGGAGGGGTCGGGGGCGGTGGCTTGAACACTGAAGCTTTCTTT. Translated: CASSGGVGGGGLNTEAFF.

The V call is TRBV30, the J call TRBJ1-3; D unresolved. With 4 bases removed from V and 0 bases from J, the gap between germline ends came to 10 bases. Germline V CDR1 and CDR2: GTSNPN, SVGIG (reference sequence). This CDR3 region has 14 residues. The CDR3 nucleotides are TGTGCCTGGAAGCCGGGATCCTCTGGAAACACCATATATTTT. It specifies CAWKPGSSGNTIYF.

J is TRBJ2-2 and V is TRBV7-9; TRBD2 matches 11 bases. Germline CDR1 SEHNR, CDR2 FQNEAQ (reference sequence). With V trimmed by 5 bases and J by 1 base, 6 bases remained unmatched. CDR3 length: 17 amino acids. DNA of the CDR3: TGTGCCAGCAGCCTCGATCTAGCGGGAGGGAACACCGGGGAGCTGTTTTTT. It encodes CASSLDLAGGNTGELFF. Full variable domain (missing parts from reference TRBV7-9 and TRBJ2-2): DTGVSQNPRHKITKRGQNVTFRCDPISEHNRLYWYRQTLGQGPEFLTYFQNEAQLEKSRLLSDRFSAERPKGSFSTLEIQRTEQGDSAMYLCASSLDLAGGNTGELFFGEGSRLTVL.

The V and J genes are TRBV15 and TRBJ2-1, with 7 bases fitting TRBD2. The V segment lost 6 bases and the J segment 5 bases; nucleotides outside the gene matches: 13. CDR1 and CDR2 from the germline V gene are LNHNV and YYDKDF (reference sequence). The CDR3 sequence is 16 residues long. CDR3 sequence (DNA): TGTGCCACCAGAGGATCTAGTGGCGGGAGCCACAATGAGCAGTTCTTC. It yields the protein CATRGSSGGSHNEQFF. Full variable domain (outside the CDR3, taken from reference TRBV15 and TRBJ2-1): DAMVIQNPRYQVTQFGKPVTLSCSQTLNHNVMYWYQQKSSQAPKLLFHYYDKDFNNEADTPDNFQSRRPNTSFCFLDIRSPGLGDTAMYLCATRGSSGGSHNEQFFGPGTRLTVL.

The chain uses TRBV11-1 and TRBJ1-2; D is possibly TRBD1 (6 bases). CDR3 length equals 14 residues. V lost 5 bases and J 2 bases, leaving 12 bases between the germline ends. Germline loops: CDR1 SGHAT, CDR2 FQDESV (reference sequence). The CDR3 spells CASSRDTSNYGYTF. The DNA for the CDR3 is TGTGCCAGCAGCCGGGACACCAGCAACTATGGCTACACCTTC.

As to this clone: Other DNA sequences from this sample encode an identical CDR3 as well. The genes are TRBV5-1 and TRBJ2-1; D ambiguous. The germline V gene encodes CDR1 SGHRS and CDR2 YFSETQ. V was pared by 0 bases and J by 2 bases, with 3 bases between. CDR3 length: 13 residues. CDR3 protein: CASSLATYNEQFF. In nucleotides, the CDR3 is TGCGCCAGCAGCTTGGCCACCTACAATGAGCAGTTCTTC.

V gene TRBV11-2 combines with J gene TRBJ2-4; weak D call: TRBD2 (5 bases). The CDR3 sequence is 14 residues long. The germline CDR1 and CDR2 sequences are SGHAT and FQNNGV. V was clipped by 1 base and J by 3 bases, with 7 bases between them. CDR3 sequence: CASSLGEHKNIQYF. The CDR3 region has the DNA TGTGCCAGCAGCTTAGGGGAGCACAAAAACATTCAGTACTTC.

The chain carries TRBV5-1 and TRBJ2-7; 8 bases align to TRBD2. V gave up 0 bases and J gave up 3 bases; unmatched junction bases: 11. This CDR3 comprises 17 residues. The germline V gene encodes CDR1 SGHRS and CDR2 YFSETQ. The DNA for the CDR3 is TGCGCCAGCAGCTTGGAGCCGGGGGGGCTCAGGGTCTACGAGCAGTACTTC. It specifies CASSLEPGGLRVYEQYF.

The chain has TRBV18 and TRBJ2-5, with D perhaps TRBD2 (6 bases). Germline V gene sequence: CDR1 KGHSH, CDR2 LQKENI. Trimming left V 3 bases short and J 4 bases short, with 12 bases between. The CDR3 length is 14 residues. The CDR3 region has the DNA TGTGCCAGCTCACCTTTAGCGGATTTAGAGACCCAGTACTTC. Its protein is CASSPLADLETQYF.

The chain has TRBV5-1 and TRBJ1-1; 7 bases line up with TRBD1. The CDR3 covers 14 residues. Trimming at V came to 1 base and at J to 6 bases, leaving 6 bases not matched to a gene. The germline CDR1 and CDR2 sequences are SGHRS and YFSETQ. The CDR3 DNA follows: TGCGCCAGCAGCTTGCAACAGGGGAGCCCTGAAGCTTTCTTT. It encodes CASSLQQGSPEAFF.

The rearrangement joins TRBV6-1 to TRBJ2-5, with 10 nucleotides matching TRBD2. The CDR3 spans 15 residues. The germline gives CDR1 MNHNS, CDR2 SASEGT. The junction had 10 bases not matched to a gene; V was cut back by 7 bases and J by 5 bases. This CDR3 is CASTAKLAGRETQYF. The CDR3 DNA is TGTGCCAGCACCGCGAAACTAGCGGGAAGGGAGACCCAGTACTTC.

V is TRBV5-8 and J is TRBJ1-2, with a possible D match to TRBD1 (6 bases). Germline loops: CDR1 SGHTS, CDR2 YDEGEE. The germline V and J ends were trimmed by 2 bases and 4 bases, with 18 bases remaining between them. The CDR3 has 16 amino acids. Written as DNA, the CDR3 is TGTGCCAGCAGCTTATACAGGGTAAATCCCCGCTATGGCTACACCTTC. Its protein product is CASSLYRVNPRYGYTF.

The rearrangement links TRBV14 to TRBJ2-1; D is possibly TRBD1 (7 bases). Germline loops: CDR1 SGHDN, CDR2 FVKESK. V dropped 8 bases and J dropped 6 bases, with 17 bases sitting between them. The CDR3 has 14 amino acids. The DNA for the CDR3 is TGTGCCAGCGGAGGGTGGCAGGGGGGCAATGAGCAGTTCTTC. Translating gives CASGGWQGGNEQFF.

The CDR3 region has the DNA TGTGCCAGCAGCTCTGGGACCGGGAGGTTTCAGCCCCAGCATTTT. Residues: CASSSGTGRFQPQHF. The chain recombines TRBV7-2 with TRBJ1-5; the D gene is possibly TRBD1 (5 bases). CDR3 length equals 15 residues. Germline V lookup: CDR1 SGHTA, CDR2 FQGNSA. V gave up 4 bases and J gave up 6 bases, with 16 bases separating them.

The chain carries TRBV5-5 and TRBJ2-3; D not resolved. Trimming took 4 bases from V and 1 from J, leaving 16 bases between them. The CDR3 length is 16 residues. Per germline, CDR1 SGHKS and CDR2 YYEKEE (reference sequence). In nucleotides, the CDR3 is TGTGCCAGCAGCCCTATAATGTCCTCCGGCACAGATACGCAGTATTTT. Its protein is CASSPIMSSGTDTQYF. Based on the CDR3 plus reference TRBV5-5 and TRBJ2-3, the full variable domain is DAGVTQSPTHLIKTRGQQVTLRCSPISGHKSVSWYQQVLGQGPQFIFQYYEKEERGRGNFPDRFSARQFPNYSSELNVNALLLGDSALYLCASSPIMSSGTDTQYFGPGTRLTVL.

The rearrangement links TRBV10-1 to TRBJ2-2; tentative D call: TRBD1 (6 bases). V lost 2 bases, J lost 5 bases, and 12 bases lay in between. The CDR3 loop spans 15 amino acids. Per the germline V gene, CDR1 is WNHNN and CDR2 is SYGVQD (reference sequence). The CDR3 bases are TGCGCCAGCAGTGAGAAGATAGGGGGTACCGGGGAGCTGTTTTTT. Protein product: CASSEKIGGTGELFF.

This chain connects TRBV5-1 to TRBJ2-7; 8 bases line up with TRBD2. Germline trimming cut 3 bases from V and 3 bases from J; bases unmatched to any gene: 8. This CDR3 spans 15 amino acids. The V gene's germline CDR1 is SGHRS and CDR2 YFSETQ. The CDR3 loop reads CASSYSSGILYEQYF. CDR3 DNA: TGCGCCAGCAGCTACAGTAGCGGGATTCTCTACGAGCAGTACTTC.

This clone showed up just a few times. V usage is TRBV28 and J usage is TRBJ2-7; D may be TRBD1 (6 bases). Trimming shortened V by 6 bases and J by 4 bases, and 16 bases separated the two germline ends. Germline V gene sequence: CDR1 MDHEN, CDR2 SYDVKM. This CDR3 is 14 amino acids long. CDR3: CASRGASEAYEQYF. CDR3 sequence (DNA): TGTGCCAGCAGGGGGGCCTCGGAGGCATACGAGCAGTACTTC.

This clone was counted a single time. The chain combines TRBV7-3 with TRBJ2-1; 8 bases fit TRBD2. Per the germline V gene, CDR1 is SGHTA and CDR2 is FQGTGA. Trimming took 5 bases from V and 0 from J; bases not matched to a gene: 6. The CDR3 length is 16 residues. DNA for the CDR3: TGTGCCAGCAGCGCCCGACTAGCGCACTCCTACAATGAGCAGTTCTTC. It codes for CASSARLAHSYNEQFF.

This sequence joins TRBV4-1 and TRBJ2-1; 14 nucleotides match TRBD2. From germline, CDR1 is MGHRA and CDR2 YSYEKL. The V gene end was trimmed by 0 bases and the J gene end by 9 bases; junction bases not matched to a gene: 1. The CDR3 has 15 residues. CDR3 sequence (DNA): TGCGCCAGCAGCCAAGAGACTAGCGGGAGGGGTGAGCAGTTCTTC. It encodes CASSQETSGRGEQFF.